A selection of T cell receptor beta chains follows, all from one sample in a study of early T cells in non-severe SARS-CoV-2 infection. TCRdb fed the 5' RACE reads into MiXCR, producing one record per CDR3 protein. Of about 55,000 distinct CDR3 sequences in the sample, 8.2% are singletons; the top ten hold roughly 4.2%. The sequenced sample consisted of whole blood. These receptors came from an adult who was a healthcare worker with PCR-confirmed SARS-CoV-2 infection or an uninfected control (not recorded which). The CDR3 runs from the conserved cysteine through the conserved F or W. D genes are given only for firm matches. The size entry is marked missing in some rows and otherwise reads once, few, many or a size class.

d_call	v_call	clone_size	j_call	cdr3_aa	cdr3_nt
.	TRBV14	many	TRBJ1-1	CASSQDMGTTSRMAFF	TGTGCCAGCAGCCAAGATATGGGGACGACAAGTAGAATGGCTTTCTTT
TRBD2	TRBV6-5	.	TRBJ2-7	CASSSLRRRGEYF	TGTGCCAGCAGTTCCCTACGACGCCGGGGGGAGTACTTC
.	TRBV28	many	TRBJ2-1	CASSLPWRRSSYNEQFF	TGTGCCAGCAGTTTACCCTGGAGGAGGAGCTCCTACAATGAGCAGTTCTTC
TRBD2	TRBV11-2	few	TRBJ2-7	CASSLRGDGRNEQYF	TGTGCCAGCAGCCTCCGGGGGGACGGGAGGAACGAGCAGTACTTC
.	TRBV11-1	.	TRBJ2-7	CASSVGDSGPEQYF	TGTGCCAGCAGCGTCGGTGATAGCGGACCCGAGCAGTACTTC
TRBD1	TRBV4-1	few	TRBJ1-2	CASSQPGTGHNYGYTF	TGCGCCAGCAGCCAACCCGGGACAGGTCACAACTATGGCTACACCTTC
.	TRBV13	.	TRBJ1-3	CASSENARNTIYF	TGTGCCAGCAGTGAAAATGCAAGAAACACCATATATTTT
.	TRBV3-1	few	TRBJ1-2	CASSQRGASLGYTF	TGTGCCAGCAGCCAGAGGGGGGCCTCCTTGGGCTACACCTTC
TRBD1	TRBV29-1	many	TRBJ1-4	CSARSGTGNEKLFF	TGCAGCGCGAGATCCGGGACAGGGAATGAAAAACTGTTTTTT
.	TRBV18	many	TRBJ1-2	CASSPSTEPGYTF	TGTGCCAGCTCACCCTCTACTGAACCCGGCTACACCTTC
TRBD2	TRBV7-8	many	TRBJ2-1	CASSQLRGSMEQFF	TGTGCCAGCAGCCAGCTTCGCGGGAGTATGGAGCAGTTCTTC
.	TRBV7-7	few	TRBJ2-5	CASSFIGGEGETQYF	TGTGCCAGCAGCTTCATCGGAGGGGAAGGAGAGACCCAGTACTTC
TRBD1	TRBV11-3	few	TRBJ2-1	CASSLDGTGGTRGYNEQFF	TGTGCCAGCAGCTTAGATGGGACAGGGGGCACGCGGGGGTACAATGAGCAGTTCTTC
.	TRBV2	many	TRBJ2-7	CASTPGPRPYEQYF	TGTGCCAGCACTCCGGGTCCCAGGCCCTACGAGCAGTACTTC
.	TRBV5-1	few	TRBJ1-1	CASTMDSPRNTEAFF	TGCGCCAGCACTATGGACAGCCCAAGGAACACTGAAGCTTTCTTT
TRBD2	TRBV12-5	few	TRBJ2-3	CASGPPGGGAFDTQYF	TGTGCTAGTGGTCCCCCGGGCGGGGGGGCTTTTGATACGCAGTATTTT
.	TRBV3-1	many	TRBJ2-1	CASSQAQNEQFF	TGTGCCAGCAGCCAAGCTCAGAATGAGCAGTTCTTC
.	TRBV29-1	few	TRBJ2-7	CSVALPGEPAGYEQYF	TGCAGCGTTGCTTTGCCCGGGGAACCAGCGGGCTACGAGCAGTACTTC
.	TRBV27	.	TRBJ2-3	CASSFWQGSADTQYF	TGTGCCAGCAGTTTTTGGCAGGGTTCAGCAGATACGCAGTATTTT
TRBD2	TRBV7-9	many	TRBJ2-3	CASSPPATSGTDTQYF	TGTGCCAGCAGCCCACCCGCTACTAGCGGCACAGATACGCAGTATTTT
TRBD1	TRBV5-6	few	TRBJ2-2	CASSISGTGNTGELFF	TGTGCCAGCAGCATCTCCGGGACAGGCAACACCGGGGAGCTGTTTTTT
.	TRBV6-2/TRBV6-3	.	TRBJ1-5	CASSPLQFDRYSNQPQHF	TGTGCCAGCTCTCCTCTCCAATTTGACAGATATAGCAATCAGCCCCAGCATTTT
TRBD2	TRBV18	many	TRBJ2-1	CASSPDRQRGVISEQFF	TGTGCCAGCTCACCAGACCGTCAGCGGGGGGTAATATCTGAGCAGTTCTTC
.	TRBV5-6	many	TRBJ2-5	CASSAGRMSPYF	TGTGCCAGCAGCGCCGGCCGTATGTCCCCGTACTTC
TRBD2	TRBV6-2/TRBV6-3	.	TRBJ2-7	CASSFLAGGTYEQYF	TGTGCCAGCAGTTTTCTAGCGGGGGGCACCTACGAGCAGTACTTC
TRBD1	TRBV6-6	.	TRBJ1-6	CASSTQGDNSPLHF	TGTGCCAGCAGTACACAGGGGGATAATTCACCCCTCCACTTT
TRBD1	TRBV12-5	few	TRBJ1-5	CASGQSRDREIQPQHF	TGTGCTAGTGGCCAGTCCCGGGACAGGGAAATTCAGCCCCAGCATTTT
TRBD2	TRBV7-9	few	TRBJ2-7	CASSPWGGRSSYEQYF	TGTGCCAGCAGCCCATGGGGCGGGAGGAGCTCCTACGAGCAGTACTTC
TRBD2	TRBV4-1	few	TRBJ2-1	CASSQGLAINEQFF	TGCGCCAGCAGCCAGGGACTAGCGATCAATGAGCAGTTCTTC
.	TRBV6-5	few	TRBJ2-2	CASQSTNTGELFF	TGTGCCAGCCAGAGCACGAACACCGGGGAGCTGTTTTTT
.	TRBV19	.	TRBJ1-4	CASKDEKLFF	TGTGCCAGCAAGGATGAAAAACTGTTTTTT
TRBD1	TRBV11-1	.	TRBJ1-5	CASSLGQGGNQPQHF	TGCGCCAGCAGCTTGGGGCAGGGGGGCAATCAGCCCCAGCATTTT